The 9 T cell receptor beta chains below all came from one sample that was sequenced in a study of blood T cell repertoires in COVID-19. The assay was immunoSEQ multiplex PCR, and TCRdb's table has in-frame clones only and misses some. The table has under 200,000 clones, over 70% seen once. Sequencing used peripheral blood. These TCRs come from a man between 60 and 75 years old with active or convalescent COVID-19.

The chain has TRBV11-2 and TRBJ1-4; D might be TRBD1 (5 bases). The CDR3 totals 13 residues. V was shortened by 8 bases and J by 7 bases, with 14 bases between the two germline ends. Germline CDR1 is SGHAT and CDR2 is FQNNGV. The CDR3 DNA is TGTGCCAGCGGAGGGGTGTATGGTGAAAAACTGTTTTTT. Its translation: CASGGVYGEKLFF.

The chain is built from TRBV27 and TRBJ2-5; TRBD2 matches 12 bases. With 6 bases clipped from V and 7 bases from J, the junction kept 15 bases outside the gene matches. The length of the CDR3 is 17 residues. From germline, CDR1 is MNHEY and CDR2 SMNVEV (reference sequence). The CDR3, as DNA: TGTGCCAGCAGCCGCCAGACCGGGACTAGCGGGTTGGGGACCCAGTACTTC. Translated, it gives CASSRQTGTSGLGTQYF.

This clone has a single count. The chain recombines TRBV12-5 with TRBJ1-2; a weak D match, TRBD1 (5 bases). The V and J ends lost 3 bases and 1 base respectively, with 18 bases between them. CDR3 length: 17 amino acids. Germline CDR1 reads LGHNT; CDR2 reads FRNRAP. The CDR3 DNA reads TGTGCTAGTGGTTTTCCCGGGGGGGAGTGGATTAACTATGGCTACACCTTC. It yields the protein CASGFPGGEWINYGYTF. Combining the CDR3 with reference TRBV12-5 and TRBJ1-2 gives the whole variable domain DARVTQTPRHKVTEMGQEVTMRCQPILGHNTVFWYRQTMMQGLELLAYFRNRAPLDDSGMPKDRFSAEMPDATLATLKIQPSEPRDSAVYFCASGFPGGEWINYGYTFGSGTRLTVV.

In its sample, this clone was seen a few times. V is TRBV6-2 or TRBV6-3 and J is TRBJ2-7, with D tentatively TRBD1 (6 bases). V was pared by 4 bases and J by 0 bases, with 13 bases between. CDR3 length: 15 residues. Germline V lookup: CDR1 MNHEY, CDR2 SVGEGT. CDR3: CASSFSRGISYEQYF. CDR3 sequence (DNA): TGTGCCAGCAGTTTCTCCAGGGGAATCTCCTACGAGCAGTACTTC.

The chain recombines TRBV5-6 with TRBJ2-5; TRBD2 agrees at 10 bases. This CDR3 is 16 amino acids long. From germline, CDR1 is SGHDT and CDR2 YYEEEE. After removal of 4 bases from V and 0 bases from J, the junction contained 6 bases not matched to a gene. The CDR3 DNA reads TGTGCCAGCAGCCAAACTAGCGGGGTGTACCAAGAGACCCAGTACTTC. Protein sequence: CASSQTSGVYQETQYF.

This clone was seen more than once but under ten times. The V gene is TRBV4-1, the J gene TRBJ2-1; D perhaps matches TRBD1 (6 bases). The CDR3 runs 16 residues. CDR1 and CDR2 (germline): MGHRA, YSYEKL. V was trimmed by 4 bases and J by 6 bases, leaving 19 bases between them. This chain's CDR3 is CASSRLAAGAGNEQFF. In nucleotides, the CDR3 is TGCGCCAGCAGCCGACTTGCGGCAGGGGCGGGCAATGAGCAGTTCTTC.

The V and J genes are TRBV6-5 and TRBJ2-7; 11 bases fit TRBD2. V lost 5 bases to trimming and J lost 0 bases; unmatched junction nucleotides: 3. CDR1 and CDR2 from the germline V gene are MNHEY and SVGAGI. This CDR3 contains 15 residues. In DNA form, the CDR3 reads TGTGCCAGCAGTCCGACTAGCGGGAACTCCTACGAGCAGTACTTC. This sequence encodes CASSPTSGNSYEQYF.

V and J are TRBV4-1 and TRBJ2-1, with 8 nucleotides matching TRBD2. V was pared by 2 bases and J by 1 base, with 10 bases of the junction left unmatched. The germline CDR1 and CDR2 sequences are MGHRA and YSYEKL. CDR3 length: 18 residues. CDR3 amino acids: CASSQIGGRTVSYNEQFF. CDR3 in DNA: TGCGCCAGCAGCCAAATCGGCGGGAGGACTGTTTCCTACAATGAGCAGTTCTTC.

The chain couples TRBV5-1 to TRBJ2-5, with TRBD1 matching 10 bases. The CDR3 length is 15 residues. Unmatched junction bases numbered 9, after V lost 5 bases and J lost 5 bases. Germline V CDR1 and CDR2: SGHRS, YFSETQ. CDR3 sequence: CASSLPGQGGETQYF. The CDR3 nucleotides read TGCGCCAGCAGTCTACCTGGACAGGGGGGGGAGACCCAGTACTTC. Supplemented by reference TRBV5-1 and TRBJ2-5, the full variable domain reads KAGVTQTPRYLIKTRGQQVTLSCSPISGHRSVSWYQQTPGQGLQFLFEYFSETQRNKGNFPGRFSGRQFSNSRSEMNVSTLELGDSALYLCASSLPGQGGETQYFGPGTRLLVL.